The 32 T cell receptor beta chains in this list originate from one sample, sequenced in a study of cytomegalovirus exposure and HLA in healthy donors. PCR was performed using 60 Vbeta and 13 Jbeta primers. This table comes from immunoSEQ multiplex PCR, and its TCRdb copy is limited to in-frame clones, with some not included. The repertoire holds about 120,000 clones, with 74% as singletons. Sequences were obtained from PBMCs. These receptors were collected from a human donor in good health.

The rearrangement joins TRBV7-9 to TRBJ1-1; 11 bases agree with TRBD1. Germline loops: CDR1 SEHNR, CDR2 FQNEAQ (reference sequence). This CDR3 comprises 15 residues. V lost 0 bases, J lost 6 bases, and 3 bases stayed unmatched. CDR3 bases: TGTGCCAGCAGCTTAGCGGGGACAGGGGGACCTGAAGCTTTCTTT. It is translated as CASSLAGTGGPEAFF. The complete variable domain, with remaining parts taken from reference TRBV7-9 and TRBJ1-1, reads DTGVSQNPRHKITKRGQNVTFRCDPISEHNRLYWYRQTLGQGPEFLTYFQNEAQLEKSRLLSDRFSAERPKGSFSTLEIQRTEQGDSAMYLCASSLAGTGGPEAFFGQGTRLTVV.

The CDR3 nucleotides are TGTGCCAGCAGCTTAGATAGAAGAGGCTACACCTTC. Translation: CASSLDRRGYTF. V usage is TRBV7-2 and J usage is TRBJ1-2; D not certain. Germline V gene sequence: CDR1 SGHTA, CDR2 FQGNSA. Trimming shortened V by 1 base and J by 8 bases, and 8 bases separated the two germline ends. The CDR3 contains 12 residues.

This clone was recorded a few times. The V call is TRBV28, the J call TRBJ2-3; 11 nucleotides agree with TRBD2. The CDR3 length is 18 residues. Germline V lookup: CDR1 MDHEN, CDR2 SYDVKM. The ends lost 1 base at V and 0 bases at J; junction bases unmatched: 6. Here the CDR3 DNA reads TGTGCCAGCAGTTTATACGGTAGCGGGGGGGCTAGCACAGATACGCAGTATTTT. It specifies CASSLYGSGGASTDTQYF.

V and J are TRBV5-1 and TRBJ2-3; D is undetermined. Deletions cut 0 bases from V and 3 bases from J, with 8 bases between. In germline, CDR1 is SGHRS, CDR2 YFSETQ. This CDR3 is built from 14 residues. This chain's CDR3 is CASSLEWRTDTQYF. CDR3 coding DNA: TGCGCCAGCAGCTTGGAGTGGCGGACAGATACGCAGTATTTT.

This chain connects TRBV30 to TRBJ2-1; 8 bases are shared with TRBD2. Trimming removed 0 bases from V and 15 bases from J; junction bases left unmatched: 13. Per the germline V gene, CDR1 is GTSNPN and CDR2 is SVGIG (reference sequence). The CDR3 is 14 amino acids. The CDR3 sequence is CAWSVETSGLWAFF. The CDR3 region has the DNA TGTGCCTGGAGTGTGGAAACTAGCGGCCTTTGGGCGTTCTTC. Combining the CDR3 with reference TRBV30 and TRBJ2-1 gives the whole variable domain SQTIHQWPATLVQPVGSPLSLECTVEGTSNPNLYWYRQAAGRGLQLLFYSVGIGQISSEVPQNLSASRPQDRQFILSSKKLLLSDSGFYLCAWSVETSGLWAFFGPGTRLTVL.

The gene calls are TRBV7-6 and TRBJ2-3; TRBD2 aligns across 9 bases. The germline gives CDR1 SGHVS, CDR2 FNYEAQ. This CDR3 spans 15 amino acids. V lost 3 bases, J lost 6 bases, and 7 bases stayed unmatched. CDR3 loop: CASSLSGRFGDTQYF. The CDR3 DNA is TGTGCCAGCAGCTTGAGCGGGAGGTTTGGGGATACGCAGTATTTT.

V and J are TRBV5-1 and TRBJ2-7; TRBD2 matches at 8 bases. This CDR3 region has 15 residues. V shed 3 bases and J 4 bases; nucleotides not matched to a gene: 9. Germline V gives CDR1 SGHRS, CDR2 YFSETQ. The CDR3 region has the DNA TGCGCCAGCAGCTCGCCGGGACTAGGATTATACGAGCAGTACTTC. Its translation: CASSSPGLGLYEQYF.

The chain combines TRBV6-6 with TRBJ1-5, with 7 nucleotides matching TRBD1. This CDR3 spans 15 amino acids. In germline, CDR1 is MNHNY, CDR2 SVGAGI (reference sequence). V was pared by 2 bases and J by 6 bases, with 7 bases of the junction left unmatched. The CDR3 loop reads CASSYEGAPGQPQHF. Written as DNA, the CDR3 is TGTGCCAGCAGTTACGAGGGGGCGCCCGGTCAGCCCCAGCATTTT.

This clone was seen more than once but under ten times. The rearrangement uses TRBV2 and TRBJ1-1; TRBD1 is a possible D gene (6 bases). This CDR3 spans 14 amino acids. Germline values: CDR1 SNHLY, CDR2 FYNNEI. Trimming cost V 4 bases and J 3 bases, with 12 bases left between them. The CDR3 protein is CASSGPRGDTEAFF. The CDR3 nucleotides read TGTGCCAGCAGTGGCCCCAGGGGAGACACTGAAGCTTTCTTT. The complete variable domain, with remaining parts taken from reference TRBV2 and TRBJ1-1, reads EPEVTQTPSHQVTQMGQEVILRCVPISNHLYFYWYRQILGQKVEFLVSFYNNEISEKSEIFDDQFSVERPDGSNFTLKIRSTKLEDSAMYFCASSGPRGDTEAFFGQGTRLTVV.

J is TRBJ2-1 and V is TRBV6-5, with 8 bases that match TRBD1. J lost 1 base, V lost 4 bases, and 6 bases had no gene match. The CDR3 is made up of 16 amino acids. Per the germline V gene, CDR1 is MNHEY and CDR2 is SVGAGI. The CDR3 DNA follows: TGTGCCAGCAGTTTGTTCCAGGGGGCATCCTACAATGAGCAGTTCTTC. Protein sequence: CASSLFQGASYNEQFF.

In this sample, this clone turned up a few times. V is TRBV7-6 and J is TRBJ2-6, with TRBD1 matching over 7 bases. Trimming at V came to 4 bases and at J to 4 bases, leaving 4 bases not matched to a gene. CDR3 length equals 15 residues. Germline CDR1 reads SGHVS; CDR2 reads FNYEAQ. CDR3 sequence: CASSSDRVGANVLTF. The CDR3 nucleotides are TGTGCCAGCAGCTCTGACAGGGTGGGGGCCAACGTCCTGACTTTC.

V is TRBV6-1 and J is TRBJ1-2; the D is unclear. The CDR3 extends over 12 amino acids. The germline V and J ends were trimmed by 4 bases and 3 bases, with 6 bases remaining between them. Germline V gene sequence: CDR1 MNHNS, CDR2 SASEGT. CDR3: CASSGADYGYTF. Written as DNA, the CDR3 is TGTGCCAGCAGTGGGGCAGACTATGGCTACACCTTC.

The chain joins TRBV18 to TRBJ2-7, with a weak D call TRBD1 (6 bases). The germline V gene has CDR1 KGHSH and CDR2 LQKENI. This CDR3 spans 15 amino acids. Trimming left V 3 bases short and J 2 bases short, with 14 bases between. Here the CDR3 reads CASSPIMDSTYEQYF. The CDR3 nucleotides are TGTGCCAGCTCACCGATTATGGACAGTACCTACGAGCAGTACTTC.

The chain couples TRBV5-6 to TRBJ2-2; 7 nucleotides align to TRBD1. Germline-derived CDR1 and CDR2 are SGHDT and YYEEEE. The CDR3 spans 18 residues. V shed 0 bases, J shed 2 bases, and the junction held 10 bases outside the gene matches. CDR3: CASSLVARGNTNTGELFF. CDR3 nucleotide sequence: TGTGCCAGCAGCTTGGTTGCCAGGGGGAACACTAACACCGGGGAGCTGTTTTTT.

The V call is TRBV29-1, the J call TRBJ2-5, with 10 bases that match TRBD2. This CDR3 is 14 amino acids long. CDR1 and CDR2 from the germline V gene are SQVTM and ANQGSEA. J gave up 5 bases and V 7 bases, and 10 bases lay outside the gene matches. The CDR3 sequence: CSATGTAGGETQYF. The CDR3, as DNA: TGCAGCGCTACCGGGACAGCGGGGGGGGAGACCCAGTACTTC.

The chain links TRBV11-2 to TRBJ2-3, with 7 bases lining up with TRBD2. The ends lost 1 base at V and 2 bases at J; junction bases unmatched: 6. The CDR3 has 16 amino acids. CDR1 is SGHAT and CDR2 is FQNNGV in the germline V gene. CDR3 in amino acids: CASSLAVGGPTDTQYF. The CDR3 DNA follows: TGTGCCAGCAGCTTAGCGGTGGGAGGGCCCACAGATACGCAGTATTTT.

The chain combines TRBV30 with TRBJ2-1; D call uncertain. This CDR3 has 11 residues. V dropped 3 bases and J dropped 7 bases, with 7 bases sitting between them. Germline V gene sequence: CDR1 GTSNPN, CDR2 SVGIG (reference sequence). Written as DNA, the CDR3 is TGTGCCTGGAGGGAGTGGAATGAGCAGTTCTTC. It codes for CAWREWNEQFF.

This chain joins TRBV28 and TRBJ1-5; 9 positions match TRBD1. V trimming: 4 bases; J trimming: 7 bases; junction bases outside the gene matches: 8. The CDR3 extends over 15 amino acids. Germline V gene lookup returns CDR1 MDHEN and CDR2 SYDVKM. CDR3 in amino acids: CASSSPGTGNQPQHF. Written as DNA, the CDR3 is TGTGCCAGCAGTTCCCCCGGGACAGGGAACCAGCCCCAGCATTTT.

The chain has TRBV19 and TRBJ2-1; the match to TRBD2 covers 8 bases. The germline CDR1 and CDR2 sequences are LNHDA and SQIVND (reference sequence). The CDR3 extends over 14 amino acids. Trimming at V came to 5 bases and at J to 4 bases, leaving 4 bases not matched to a gene. The CDR3 sequence is CASSSGGLYNEQFF. DNA for the CDR3: TGTGCCAGTAGTTCGGGGGGGCTATACAATGAGCAGTTCTTC.

The V and J genes are TRBV9 and TRBJ2-1; 7 bases map to TRBD2. CDR3 length: 16 amino acids. J lost 9 bases, V lost 0 bases, and 12 bases had no gene match. CDR1 is SGDLS, CDR2 YYNGEE, per germline. CDR3 DNA: TGTGCCAGCAGCGTAGACGTGACTAGCATCTTTGTTGAGCAGTTCTTC. It encodes CASSVDVTSIFVEQFF.

This rearrangement joins TRBV4-1 to TRBJ2-1, with TRBD2 matching 15 bases. Trimming took 3 bases from V and 8 from J; bases not matched to a gene: 8. This CDR3 has 17 residues. Germline V CDR1 and CDR2: MGHRA, YSYEKL. The CDR3 DNA sequence: TGCGCCAGCAGCCAGACAGGGACTAGCGGGAGGAGCGATGAGCAGTTCTTC. Its protein product is CASSQTGTSGRSDEQFF.

The rearrangement links TRBV7-2 to TRBJ1-1, with 7 positions matching TRBD1. This CDR3 has 15 amino acids. From germline, CDR1 is SGHTA and CDR2 FQGNSA. V was pared by 3 bases and J by 2 bases, with 6 bases of the junction left unmatched. CDR3 region: CASSFTGDLNTEAFF. CDR3 DNA sequence: TGTGCCAGCAGCTTTACAGGGGACCTTAACACTGAAGCTTTCTTT.

V is TRBV5-1 and J is TRBJ1-1; the D gene is possibly TRBD1 (5 bases). V shed 0 bases and J shed 6 bases, with 12 bases lying between them. Germline V gene sequence: CDR1 SGHRS, CDR2 YFSETQ. CDR3 length equals 14 residues. This CDR3 is CASSLVGGDAEAFF. The DNA for the CDR3 is TGCGCCAGCAGCTTGGTAGGAGGGGACGCTGAAGCTTTCTTT.

This clone occurred once. The chain is built from TRBV30 and TRBJ2-3, with 8 bases fitting TRBD2. CDR1 and CDR2 from the germline V gene are GTSNPN and SVGIG (reference sequence). The V gene end was trimmed by 5 bases and the J gene end by 6 bases; junction bases not matched to a gene: 7. The length of the CDR3 is 13 residues. In DNA, the CDR3 is TGTGCCTGGGCCCTCCGGGAGGGGGATACGCAGTATTTT. Translation gives CAWALREGDTQYF.

The gene calls are TRBV5-4 and TRBJ1-4; D might be TRBD1 (5 bases). The germline CDR1 and CDR2 sequences are SGHNT and YYREEE (reference sequence). This CDR3 region has 15 residues. V was cut by 3 bases and J by 8 bases, with 17 bases left in between. The CDR3 is CASSSRGGATEKLFF. As DNA, the CDR3 is TGTGCCAGCAGCTCGCGGGGAGGGGCAACGGAAAAACTGTTTTTT.

V usage is TRBV5-8 and J usage is TRBJ2-1; possibly TRBD1 for D (5 bases). The CDR3 consists of 16 residues. The germline gives CDR1 SGHTS, CDR2 YDEGEE. V was shortened by 2 bases and J by 0 bases, with 12 bases between the two germline ends. The DNA for the CDR3 is TGTGCCAGCAGCTTAGCTAGGGGTAGCTCCTACAATGAGCAGTTCTTC. Amino acid sequence: CASSLARGSSYNEQFF.

The chain is built from TRBV7-9 and TRBJ1-4; 12 positions match TRBD1. Per germline, CDR1 SEHNR and CDR2 FQNEAQ (reference sequence). CDR3 length: 19 residues. V lost 5 bases to trimming and J lost 7 bases; unmatched junction nucleotides: 17. In DNA, the CDR3 is TGTGCCAGCAGCCCAACCGGGACAGGGGGCTTTTCATTTGTTGAAAAACTGTTTTTT. The encoded protein is CASSPTGTGGFSFVEKLFF.

The chain has TRBV27 and TRBJ1-5, with 11 bases that match TRBD1. The CDR3 totals 17 residues. Germline-derived CDR1 and CDR2 are MNHEY and SMNVEV (reference sequence). J lost 7 bases, V lost 4 bases, and 12 bases had no gene match. CDR3 sequence: CASSSFGTGGFRQPQHF. CDR3 nucleotides: TGTGCCAGCAGTTCCTTCGGGACAGGGGGTTTCAGGCAGCCCCAGCATTTT.

The genes are TRBV28 and TRBJ1-2, with D possibly TRBD1 on 6 matching bases. CDR3 length: 15 amino acids. CDR1 and CDR2 from the germline V gene are MDHEN and SYDVKM. Trimming cost V 5 bases and J 4 bases, with 17 bases left between them. The CDR3 bases are TGTGCCAGCAGTCCGCAGACAGGAGGCGGCTATGGCTACACCTTC. This codes for CASSPQTGGGYGYTF.

This sequence joins TRBV6-6 and TRBJ1-2, with a weak D call TRBD1 (5 bases). The CDR3 is made up of 14 amino acids. Deletions cut 2 bases from V and 6 bases from J, with 13 bases between. Germline values: CDR1 MNHNY, CDR2 SVGAGI (reference sequence). CDR3 amino acids: CASSYRGGEHGYTF. In DNA form, the CDR3 reads TGTGCCAGCAGTTACCGCGGAGGGGAGCATGGCTACACCTTC.

J is TRBJ2-2 and V is TRBV11-2; D not resolved. CDR1 is SGHAT, CDR2 FQNNGV, per germline. This CDR3 spans 14 amino acids. V lost 0 bases, J lost 4 bases, and 6 bases lay in between. CDR3 region: CASSLDFPTGELFF. The CDR3 DNA follows: TGTGCCAGCAGCTTAGACTTTCCCACCGGGGAGCTGTTTTTT.

This chain links TRBV7-9 with TRBJ2-1; 10 bases are a match to TRBD2. The germline CDR1 and CDR2 sequences are SEHNR and FQNEAQ (reference sequence). The CDR3 is made up of 15 amino acids. Unmatched junction bases numbered 7, after V lost 6 bases and J lost 5 bases. DNA for the CDR3: TGTGCCAGCAGGGCTAGCGGGAGTCCTGACAATGAGCAGTTCTTC. This codes for CASRASGSPDNEQFF.